The clone carrying this T cell receptor beta chain was observed many times. Its specificity is unknown. Time point described: persistent/refractory GD, antithyroid drugs over 5 years with positive TRAb. With RNA extracted from PBMCs as input, the TCR library was made. This record comes from a study of regulatory T cells in long-lasting Graves disease. Study information: The criterion for persistent Graves' disease was over 5 years of antithyroid drugs with positive TSH receptor antibodies. Study-wide results and limits: It was in persistent disease that TRBV28, TRBJ1-2 and TRBJ2-5 were favored.

Both iRepertoire HTBI primers and Arm-PCR of CDR3 regions were used to build the TCR beta libraries. Via MiXCR, TCRdb re-called the multiplex PCR reads, giving one row per CDR3 protein. Altogether about 290,000 distinct CDR3 sequences are present, roughly a fifth being singletons, with the ten largest covering more than 55%. Germline V lookup: CDR1 SEHNR, CDR2 FQNEAQ (reference sequence). Trimming pared 1 base from V and 2 bases from J, leaving 11 bases between. The CDR3 loop spans 15 amino acids. This rearrangement joins TRBV7-9 to TRBJ2-5; D ambiguous. The clonotype was recovered from a female donor with Graves disease. This specimen was peripheral blood mononuclear cells (PBMCs), taken when the disease was refractory, from a patient treated with antithyroid drugs. The CDR3 loop reads CASSLGGRRQETQYF. In nucleotides, the CDR3 is TGTGCCAGCAGCTTAGGAGGACGCCGACAAGAGACCCAGTACTTC.